The 15 T cell receptor beta chains below come from one sample, sequenced in a study of blood T cell repertoires in COVID-19 (dated by TCRdb to about 2020). Receptor amplification or capture employed the immunoSEQ multiplex PCR assay. This immuneACCESS table, as held by TCRdb, lists in-frame sequences with V and J called but not all clones. Of the missing ones, under half trace to an unresolved V gene in checked studies; the others have no known cause. This sample gives about 170,000 clones in total; around three quarters of them show up just once. The ten largest clones add up to around 8.1% of the sample. The specimen was peripheral blood. Every receptor here comes from a man in his 60s with acute or convalescent COVID-19.

A single count supports this clone. The chain couples TRBV6-5 to TRBJ1-3, with TRBD1 matching 9 bases. In germline, CDR1 is MNHEY, CDR2 SVGAGI. The CDR3 is 15 residues long. V lost 6 bases to trimming and J lost 2 bases; unmatched junction nucleotides: 5. The chain's CDR3 is CASSKTGGTGNTIYF. The DNA of the CDR3 is TGTGCCAGCAGCAAAACAGGGGGCACTGGAAACACCATATATTTT.

V is TRBV19 and J is TRBJ2-2; perhaps TRBD1 as D (6 bases). The germline V gene encodes CDR1 LNHDA and CDR2 SQIVND (reference sequence). The CDR3 consists of 15 residues. The V and J ends lost 3 bases and 2 bases respectively, with 10 bases between them. This chain's CDR3 is CASSIGTLNTGELFF. CDR3 sequence (DNA): TGTGCCAGTAGTATTGGGACACTTAACACCGGGGAGCTGTTTTTT.

The chain has TRBV5-1 and TRBJ1-1, with unresolved D. The V end lost 0 bases, the J end lost 1 base, and 13 bases lay between the germline ends. The CDR3 has 16 residues. Germline V CDR1 and CDR2: SGHRS, YFSETQ. The chain's CDR3 is CASSLERGAKNTEAFF. The CDR3 coding sequence is TGCGCCAGCAGCTTGGAACGGGGAGCGAAGAACACTGAAGCTTTCTTT.

The chain employs TRBV29-1 and TRBJ2-7; TRBD1 might be the D (6 bases). CDR3 length: 15 residues. Germline CDR1 is SQVTM and CDR2 is ANQGSEA. Trimming removed 1 base at V and 3 bases at J, with 16 bases between. Here the CDR3 reads CSVEAGQTDYYEQYF. In DNA, the CDR3 is TGCAGCGTTGAAGCCGGACAGACAGATTACTACGAGCAGTACTTC.

The chain has TRBV7-2 and TRBJ1-1, with 8 bases aligning to TRBD1. CDR3 size: 15 residues. The V and J ends lost 5 bases and 5 bases, in that order; junction bases with no gene match: 10. CDR1 and CDR2 (germline): SGHTA, FQGNSA. In DNA, the CDR3 is TGTGCCAGCAGCACCCGGACAGGGTCGAGGACTGAAGCTTTCTTT. This gives the protein CASSTRTGSRTEAFF. The entire variable domain, with the rest obtained from reference TRBV7-2 and TRBJ1-1, is as follows: GAGVSQSPSNKVTEKGKDVELRCDPISGHTALYWYRQSLGQGLEFLIYFQGNSAPDKSGLPSDRFSAERTGGSVSTLTIQRTQQEDSAVYLCASSTRTGSRTEAFFGQGTRLTVV.

The J gene is TRBJ2-4, the V gene TRBV30; 7 bases are shared with TRBD1. CDR3 size: 14 residues. V shed 0 bases and J 9 bases; nucleotides not matched to a gene: 8. CDR1 and CDR2 (germline): GTSNPN, SVGIG (reference sequence). CDR3 DNA: TGTGCCTGGAGTGTACTACAGGGGTCGGGCATTCAGTACTTC. It yields the protein CAWSVLQGSGIQYF.

The genes are TRBV20-1 and TRBJ1-2; possibly TRBD1 for D (5 bases). With 3 bases removed from V and 1 base from J, the gap between germline ends came to 9 bases. The germline gives CDR1 DFQATT, CDR2 SNEGSKA (reference sequence). The CDR3 is 13 amino acids. Here the CDR3 DNA reads TGCAGTGCTAGTCAGGGCCTTAACTATGGCTACACCTTC. Its protein is CSASQGLNYGYTF.

The V gene is TRBV7-8, the J gene TRBJ1-3; no clear D. The CDR3 spans 15 residues. Per the germline V gene, CDR1 is SGHVS and CDR2 is FQNEAQ. V was cut by 6 bases and J by 9 bases, with 21 bases left in between. The CDR3, as DNA: TGTGCCAGCAGGTCGGCCGGGAGGTCTATGGGCACCATATATTTT. Translating gives CASRSAGRSMGTIYF.

The chain combines TRBV24-1 with TRBJ1-2, with 7 bases matching TRBD1. Germline CDR1 and CDR2: KGHDR and SFDVKD. Trimming removed 4 bases from V and 6 bases from J; junction bases left unmatched: 4. The CDR3 extends over 13 amino acids. CDR3 in amino acids: CATSEVGGHGYTF. The CDR3 DNA follows: TGTGCCACCAGTGAGGTAGGGGGCCATGGCTACACCTTC.

This clone was found many times. This chain joins TRBV4-1 and TRBJ1-1; possibly TRBD1 for D (5 bases). The germline V gene has CDR1 MGHRA and CDR2 YSYEKL. V was clipped by 7 bases and J by 3 bases, with 15 bases between them. The length of the CDR3 is 14 residues. Here the CDR3 DNA reads TGCGCCAGCACCCGGGGGGAGGACGACACTGAAGCTTTCTTT. Its protein is CASTRGEDDTEAFF.

This clone was observed a single time. The V and J genes are TRBV19 and TRBJ2-5, with a weak D call TRBD1 (6 bases). Trimming stripped 3 bases from V and 5 bases from J, with 7 bases between. This CDR3 comprises 12 residues. The V gene's germline CDR1 is LNHDA and CDR2 SQIVND (reference sequence). CDR3 DNA sequence: TGTGCCAGTAGTATTCAGGGGGAGACCCAGTACTTC. Residues: CASSIQGETQYF.

V usage is TRBV7-9 and J usage is TRBJ2-7; TRBD1 matches at 10 bases. CDR1 is SEHNR, CDR2 FQNEAQ, per germline (reference sequence). The CDR3 length is 15 residues. Trimming removed 1 base from V and 5 bases from J; junction bases left unmatched: 5. CDR3 amino acids: CASSLGDRGEDEQYF. Here the CDR3 DNA reads TGTGCCAGCAGCTTAGGGGACAGGGGAGAGGACGAGCAGTACTTC. Combining the CDR3 with reference TRBV7-9 and TRBJ2-7 gives the whole variable domain DTGVSQNPRHKITKRGQNVTFRCDPISEHNRLYWYRQTLGQGPEFLTYFQNEAQLEKSRLLSDRFSAERPKGSFSTLEIQRTEQGDSAMYLCASSLGDRGEDEQYFGPGTRLTVT.

This clone was seen a single time. V usage is TRBV19 and J usage is TRBJ1-2, with TRBD1 matching over 7 bases. With 6 bases clipped from V and 3 bases from J, the junction kept 10 bases outside the gene matches. Germline V gene lookup returns CDR1 LNHDA and CDR2 SQIVND (reference sequence). The CDR3 has 15 amino acids. In DNA form, the CDR3 reads TGTGCCAGTAGGACTCGGACAGGAGTGGACTATGGCTACACCTTC. Translating it yields CASRTRTGVDYGYTF.

This clone has just one count. This chain links TRBV11-2 with TRBJ2-7; TRBD1 agrees at 9 bases. The CDR3 length is 15 residues. Germline lookup yields CDR1 SGHAT and CDR2 FQNNGV. With 4 bases clipped from V and 6 bases from J, the junction kept 10 bases outside the gene matches. The chain's CDR3 is CASSSAGTGQGEQYF. The CDR3 DNA reads TGTGCCAGCAGCTCAGCCGGGACAGGGCAAGGCGAGCAGTACTTC.

The chain combines TRBV5-4 with TRBJ2-7; the match to TRBD1 covers 11 bases. The CDR3 sequence is 15 residues long. V was pared by 3 bases and J by 4 bases, with 6 bases of the junction left unmatched. Germline V gene sequence: CDR1 SGHNT, CDR2 YYREEE (reference sequence). The CDR3, as DNA: TGTGCCAGCAGCTCACCCGGGACAGGGGGGTACGAGCAGTACTTC. It yields the protein CASSSPGTGGYEQYF. The full variable domain, completed using reference TRBV5-4 and TRBJ2-7, is ETGVTQSPTHLIKTRGQQVTLRCSSQSGHNTVSWYQQALGQGPQFIFQYYREEENGRGNFPPRFSGLQFPNYSSELNVNALELDDSALYLCASSSPGTGGYEQYFGPGTRLTVT.